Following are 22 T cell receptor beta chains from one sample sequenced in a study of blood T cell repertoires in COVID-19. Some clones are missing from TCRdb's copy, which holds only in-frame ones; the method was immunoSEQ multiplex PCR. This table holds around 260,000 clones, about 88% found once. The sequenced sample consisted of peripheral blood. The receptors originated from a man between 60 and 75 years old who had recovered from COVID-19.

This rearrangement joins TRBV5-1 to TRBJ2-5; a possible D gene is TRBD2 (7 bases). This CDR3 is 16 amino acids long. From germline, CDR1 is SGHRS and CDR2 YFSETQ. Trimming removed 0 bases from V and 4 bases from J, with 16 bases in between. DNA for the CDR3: TGCGCCAGCAGCTTGGCCTGGGGGGGCGGTAGAGAGACCCAGTACTTC. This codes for CASSLAWGGGRETQYF. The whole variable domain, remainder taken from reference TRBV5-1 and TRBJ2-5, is KAGVTQTPRYLIKTRGQQVTLSCSPISGHRSVSWYQQTPGQGLQFLFEYFSETQRNKGNFPGRFSGRQFSNSRSEMNVSTLELGDSALYLCASSLAWGGGRETQYFGPGTRLLVL.

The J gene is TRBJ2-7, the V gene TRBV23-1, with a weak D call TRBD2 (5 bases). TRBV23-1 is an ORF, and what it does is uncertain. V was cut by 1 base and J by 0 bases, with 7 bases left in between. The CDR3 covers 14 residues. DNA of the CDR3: TGCGCCAGCAGTCAATGGCGGGTCTCCTACGAGCAGTACTTC. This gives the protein CASSQWRVSYEQYF.

CDR3 DNA: TGTGCCAGCAGCCGCCCGCTAGGTGTGGGCACTGAAGCTTTCTTT. The encoded protein is CASSRPLGVGTEAFF. V usage is TRBV5-6 and J usage is TRBJ1-1; D remains unclear. In germline, CDR1 is SGHDT, CDR2 YYEEEE. This CDR3 has 15 amino acids. Trimming cost V 4 bases and J 4 bases, with 17 bases left between them.

The CDR3 region is CASTMNRDTEAFF. In DNA form, the CDR3 reads TGTGCCAGCACCATGAACCGAGACACTGAAGCTTTCTTT. The chain couples TRBV7-8 to TRBJ1-1, with D unresolved. CDR1 SGHVS and CDR2 FQNEAQ come from the germline V gene. V lost 7 bases and J 3 bases, leaving 12 bases between the germline ends. This CDR3 spans 13 amino acids.

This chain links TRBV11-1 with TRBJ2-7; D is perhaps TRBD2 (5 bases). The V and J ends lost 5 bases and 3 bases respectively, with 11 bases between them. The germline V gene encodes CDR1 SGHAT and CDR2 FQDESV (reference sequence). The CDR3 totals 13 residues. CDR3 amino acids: CASSRGEGYEQYF. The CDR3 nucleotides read TGTGCCAGCAGCCGGGGAGAGGGCTACGAGCAGTACTTC.

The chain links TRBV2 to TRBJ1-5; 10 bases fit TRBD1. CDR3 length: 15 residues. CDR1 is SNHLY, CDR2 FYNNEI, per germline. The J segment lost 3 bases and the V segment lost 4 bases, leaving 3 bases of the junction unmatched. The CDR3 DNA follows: TGTGCCAGCAGTGGGACAGGGGGGAACAATCAGCCCCAGCATTTT. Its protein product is CASSGTGGNNQPQHF.

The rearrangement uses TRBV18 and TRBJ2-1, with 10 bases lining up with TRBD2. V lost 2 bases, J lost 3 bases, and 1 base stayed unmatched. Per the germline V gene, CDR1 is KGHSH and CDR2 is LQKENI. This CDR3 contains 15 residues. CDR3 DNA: TGTGCCAGCTCACCAACTAGCGGGAACTACAATGAGCAGTTCTTC. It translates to CASSPTSGNYNEQFF.

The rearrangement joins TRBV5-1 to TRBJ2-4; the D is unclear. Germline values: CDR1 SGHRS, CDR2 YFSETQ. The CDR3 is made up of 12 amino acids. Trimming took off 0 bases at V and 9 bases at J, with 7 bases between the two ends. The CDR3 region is CASSLGSGIQYF. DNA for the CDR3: TGCGCCAGCAGCTTGGGGTCAGGCATTCAGTACTTC.

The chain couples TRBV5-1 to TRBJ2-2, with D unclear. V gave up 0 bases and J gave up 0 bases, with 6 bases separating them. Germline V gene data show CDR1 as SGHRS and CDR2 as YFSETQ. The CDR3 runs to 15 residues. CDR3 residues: CASSLGAANTGELFF. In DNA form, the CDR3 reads TGCGCCAGCAGCTTGGGCGCCGCGAACACCGGGGAGCTGTTTTTT.

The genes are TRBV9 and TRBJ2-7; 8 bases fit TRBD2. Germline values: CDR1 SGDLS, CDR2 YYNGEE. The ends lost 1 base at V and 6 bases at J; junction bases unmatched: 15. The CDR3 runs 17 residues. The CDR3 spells CASSVSPTRLANGEQYF. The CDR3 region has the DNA TGTGCCAGCAGCGTATCCCCCACCCGACTAGCGAATGGCGAGCAGTACTTC. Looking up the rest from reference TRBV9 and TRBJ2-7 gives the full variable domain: DSGVTQTPKHLITATGQRVTLRCSPRSGDLSVYWYQQSLDQGLQFLIQYYNGEERAKGNILERFSAQQFPDLHSELNLSSLELGDSALYFCASSVSPTRLANGEQYFGPGTRLTVT.

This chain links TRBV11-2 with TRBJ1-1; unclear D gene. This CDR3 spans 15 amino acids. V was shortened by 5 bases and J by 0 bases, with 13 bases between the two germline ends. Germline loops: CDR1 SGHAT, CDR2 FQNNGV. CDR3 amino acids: CASSPPKPMNTEAFF. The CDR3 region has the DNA TGTGCCAGCAGCCCCCCCAAACCTATGAACACTGAAGCTTTCTTT.

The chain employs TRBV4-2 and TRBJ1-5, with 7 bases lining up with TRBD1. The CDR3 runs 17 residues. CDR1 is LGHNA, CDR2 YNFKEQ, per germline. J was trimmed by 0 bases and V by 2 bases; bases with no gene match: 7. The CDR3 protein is CASSQTRGTVSNQPQHF. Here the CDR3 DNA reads TGTGCCAGCAGCCAAACCCGGGGGACAGTTAGCAATCAGCCCCAGCATTTT.

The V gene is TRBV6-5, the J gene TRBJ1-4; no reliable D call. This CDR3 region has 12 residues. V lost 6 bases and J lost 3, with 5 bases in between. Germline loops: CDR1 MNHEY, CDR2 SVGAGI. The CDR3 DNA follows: TGTGCCAGCAGCCGTTCTAATGAAAAACTGTTTTTT. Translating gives CASSRSNEKLFF.

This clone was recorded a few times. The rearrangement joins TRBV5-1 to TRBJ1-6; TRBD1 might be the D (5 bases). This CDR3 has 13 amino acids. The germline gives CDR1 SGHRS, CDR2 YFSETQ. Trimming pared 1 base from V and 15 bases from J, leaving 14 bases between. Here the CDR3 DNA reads TGCGCCAGCAGCTTGCGGGCAGGGCTTCACCTCCACTTT. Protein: CASSLRAGLHLHF.

In DNA, the CDR3 is TGTGCCAGCAGCCAAGAGGATAGTCTAGCGGGGGGGCGGGACGAGCAGTACTTC. Translation: CASSQEDSLAGGRDEQYF. The V gene is TRBV4-2, the J gene TRBJ2-7; 12 bases are shared with TRBD2. Per germline, CDR1 LGHNA and CDR2 YNFKEQ. V was pared by 0 bases and J by 5 bases, with 11 bases of the junction left unmatched. The CDR3 extends over 18 amino acids.

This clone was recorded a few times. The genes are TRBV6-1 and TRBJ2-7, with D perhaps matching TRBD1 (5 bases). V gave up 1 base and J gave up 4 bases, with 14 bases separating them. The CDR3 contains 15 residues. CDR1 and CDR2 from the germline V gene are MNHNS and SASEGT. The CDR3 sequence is CASSEGLGVSYEQYF. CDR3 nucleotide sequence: TGTGCCAGCAGTGAAGGGTTAGGGGTGAGTTACGAGCAGTACTTC.

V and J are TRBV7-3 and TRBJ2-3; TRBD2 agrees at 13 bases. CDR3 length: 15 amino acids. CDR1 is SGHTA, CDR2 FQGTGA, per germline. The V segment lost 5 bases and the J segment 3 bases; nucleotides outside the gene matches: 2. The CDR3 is CASSLLAGGTDTQYF. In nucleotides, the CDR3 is TGTGCCAGCAGCCTACTAGCGGGGGGGACAGATACGCAGTATTTT.

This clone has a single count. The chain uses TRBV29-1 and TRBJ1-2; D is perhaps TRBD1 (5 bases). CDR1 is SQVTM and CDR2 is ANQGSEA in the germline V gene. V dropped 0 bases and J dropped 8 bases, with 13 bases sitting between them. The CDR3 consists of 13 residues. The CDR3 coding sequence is TGCAGCGTTGAAGATAGCCAGGGCGGCGGCTACACCTTC. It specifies CSVEDSQGGGYTF.

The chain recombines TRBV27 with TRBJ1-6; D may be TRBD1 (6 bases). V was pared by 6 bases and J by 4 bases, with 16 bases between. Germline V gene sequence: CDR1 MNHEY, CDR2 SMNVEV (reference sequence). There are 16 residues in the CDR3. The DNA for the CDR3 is TGTGCCAGCAGATACATCGAGGGGGTTTATAATTCACCCCTCCACTTT. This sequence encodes CASRYIEGVYNSPLHF.

Here the CDR3 DNA reads TGCGCCAGCAGCCCTAGAGGGGCGGGGCACGAGCAGTACTTC. Translating gives CASSPRGAGHEQYF. The J gene is TRBJ2-7, the V gene TRBV5-1; D possibly corresponds to TRBD2 (6 bases). The V gene's germline CDR1 is SGHRS and CDR2 YFSETQ. The germline V and J ends were trimmed by 4 bases and 5 bases, with 16 bases remaining between them. The CDR3 consists of 14 residues.

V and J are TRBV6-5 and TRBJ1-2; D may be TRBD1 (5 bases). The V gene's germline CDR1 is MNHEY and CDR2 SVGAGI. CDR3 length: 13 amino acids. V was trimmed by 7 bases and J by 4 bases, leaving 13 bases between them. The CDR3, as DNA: TGTGCCAGCATCCTCCCGGGGGGCTATGGCTACACCTTC. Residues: CASILPGGYGYTF.

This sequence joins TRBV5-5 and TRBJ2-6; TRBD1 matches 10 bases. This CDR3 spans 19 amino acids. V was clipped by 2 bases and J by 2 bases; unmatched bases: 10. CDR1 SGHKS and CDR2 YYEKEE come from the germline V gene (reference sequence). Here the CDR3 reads CASSLIFSTGGAGANVLTF. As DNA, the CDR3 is TGTGCCAGCAGCTTAATCTTTTCGACAGGGGGCGCTGGGGCCAACGTCCTGACTTTC. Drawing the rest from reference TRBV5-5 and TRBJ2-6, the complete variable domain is DAGVTQSPTHLIKTRGQQVTLRCSPISGHKSVSWYQQVLGQGPQFIFQYYEKEERGRGNFPDRFSARQFPNYSSELNVNALLLGDSALYLCASSLIFSTGGAGANVLTFGAGSRLTVL.